This is a list of T cell receptor beta chains from one sample in a study of identical twins. TCRdb itself ran the 5' RACE reads through MiXCR, one entry per CDR3 protein. This sample has 200,000 to 250,000 distinct CDR3 sequences, with about 7.3% found just once. This same sample was also taken into another study, of yellow fever vaccine responses in identical twins.

Sequenced material: memory (CD45RO+) T cells sorted from blood. These receptors originate from a woman between 18 and 29 years old in good health. Each CDR3 is given with its conserved first and last residue. Each record gives: V gene, clone size, CDR3 protein. Size is omitted from some rows. Given values are once, few, many or a class for expanded clones.

TRBV12-3/TRBV12-4	many	CASSPNRGPGAQHF
TRBV7-3	-	CASSLTSGQSSGANVLTF
TRBV7-2	many	CASSLVLAGGEQFF
TRBV12-3/TRBV12-4	many	CASSFLSGRDQPQHF
TRBV27	many	CASSSLNIGTEAFF
TRBV20-1	many	CSAREDRGNQPQHF
TRBV7-2	-	CASSSLAFAPLEQYF
TRBV5-1	many	CASSLAGMSNQPQHF
TRBV4-1	-	CASSQEGLAGGKSRTGELFF
TRBV20-1	few	CSARGIGTSGTMMETQYF
TRBV5-1	few	CASSPHRDTQYF
TRBV12-3/TRBV12-4	many	CASTPRDSNQPQHF
TRBV20-1	few	CSAREGDRAFF
TRBV6-1	-	CASRTRTSGGNTGELFF
TRBV29-1	-	CSNPTRGPPLYEQYF
TRBV10-3	few	CAISEGQGTGEQYF
TRBV5-1	many	CASSLMTPDREAWSNQPQHF
TRBV6-1	few	CASSTGGMGRNTGELFF
TRBV10-3	-	CAISGTIAGGSTDTQYF
TRBV13	-	CASSRGTSTDTQYF
TRBV28	-	CASSFYVTGELFF
TRBV29-1	few	CSALPAEGGNTDTQYF
TRBV6-1	few	CASSETPGASYGYTF
TRBV7-3	few	CASSPQTGKSSGANVLTF
TRBV27	few	CASSLGRTYGYTF
TRBV10-3	many	CAISAAVNTGELFF
TRBV10-2	-	CASSDPGQVATEAFF
TRBV27	few	CASSLGGRTGSYEQYF
TRBV21-1	few	CASSKIGQLNGYTF
TRBV20-1	-	CSANEPADKEAFF
TRBV24-1	-	CATSDFRGYGYTF
TRBV3-1	-	CASSQRGAGAKNIQYF
TRBV6-1	-	CASQAREGATQYF
TRBV12-3/TRBV12-4	many	CASTLGTVADTQYF
TRBV15	many	CATSRDRVGGLYGYTF
TRBV27	many	CASSPGTGFRLFF
TRBV27	-	CASSLYPGLADFFYNEQFF
TRBV24-1	few	CATSDYTPGDQETQYF
TRBV7-8	-	CASSLAASGGFRTDTQYF
TRBV20-1	-	CSATRTEGYSYEQYF
TRBV19	many	CASSTSGGYEQYF
TRBV12-3/TRBV12-4	many	CASSPRDSTGELFF
TRBV25-1	few	CASSVTGDSYEQYF
TRBV2	few	CASSRSTGPQETQYF
TRBV4-2	many	CASSQEASGAYNEQFF
TRBV12-3/TRBV12-4	few	CASSSTGQGLYYGYTF
TRBV28	-	CASSEAWGPETQYF
TRBV19	-	CASSIDRLSADTQYF
TRBV5-1	few	CASSLFSNTGELFF
TRBV6-1	-	CASSHGGVENIQYF
TRBV28	-	CAATLLGTIYF
TRBV6-5	many	CASSYGSGERQPQHF
TRBV6-1	few	CASRSGRSTGELFF